This TCR beta chain was obtained from a study of T cell responses to AZD1222 COVID-19 vaccine. Only in-frame clones appear in the TCRdb table, and some are missing; sequencing was by immunoSEQ multiplex PCR. Here the sample spans roughly 120,000 clones, approximately 90% being singletons. Second-dose timings of about 4 or about 12 weeks were pooled. The clonotype was recovered from an adult who received the AZD1222 COVID-19 vaccine. Sequenced here: peripheral blood, sampled 28 days after the second AZD1222 dose.

The CDR3 DNA follows: TGTGCCAGCAGTTACGGGACGGTTGGGAGCTACACCTTC. The encoded protein is CASSYGTVGSYTF. The chain has TRBV6-5 and TRBJ1-2, with D possibly TRBD1 on 5 matching bases. The V end was cut by 2 bases, the J end by 9 bases, with 13 bases between. Looked up from germline, CDR1 is MNHEY and CDR2 is SVGAGI. This CDR3 is 13 amino acids long.